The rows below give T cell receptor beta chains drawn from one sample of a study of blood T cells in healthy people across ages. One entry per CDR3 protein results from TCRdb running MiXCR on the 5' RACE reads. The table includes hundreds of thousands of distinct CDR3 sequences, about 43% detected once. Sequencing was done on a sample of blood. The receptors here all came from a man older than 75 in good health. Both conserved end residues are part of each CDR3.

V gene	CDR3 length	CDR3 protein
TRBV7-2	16	CASSFWTSGRYNEQFF
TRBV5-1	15	CASRNSGVTNEKLFF
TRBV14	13	CASSQVVGDTQYF
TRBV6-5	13	CASSYRGGTEAFF
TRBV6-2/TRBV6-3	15	CASRAAGPFTDTQYF
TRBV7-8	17	CASSTGTGIGSTDTQYF
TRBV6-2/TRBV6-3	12	CASSRREYGYTF
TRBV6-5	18	CASSYSRSDSISYNEQFF
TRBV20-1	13	CSAREGATDTQYF
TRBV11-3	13	CASSLTQGGIQYF
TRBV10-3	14	CAISESDTYNEQYF
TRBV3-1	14	CASSQALAGNIQYF
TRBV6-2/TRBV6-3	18	CASGLGLAGGVPYNEQFF
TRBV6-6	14	CASSGRTAYQTQYF
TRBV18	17	CASSPPGTGMLEETQYF
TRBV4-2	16	CASSQDNSGPHNEQFF
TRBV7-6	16	CASSPTPPGPQETQYF
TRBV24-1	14	CTTSEPNRVYAQYF
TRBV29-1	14	CSVATTSSYNEQFF
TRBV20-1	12	CSALARADTQYF
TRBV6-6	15	CANSLGTGSNNEQFF
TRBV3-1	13	CASRDLGDYGYTF
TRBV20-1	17	CSAGTGGYRRGQETQYF
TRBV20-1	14	CSARTPTGTYEQYF
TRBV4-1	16	CASRLSGTSIVDGQFF
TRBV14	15	CASSQLTVNGETQYF
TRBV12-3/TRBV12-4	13	CASSLGADGKQYF
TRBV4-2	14	CASSQARGLETQYF